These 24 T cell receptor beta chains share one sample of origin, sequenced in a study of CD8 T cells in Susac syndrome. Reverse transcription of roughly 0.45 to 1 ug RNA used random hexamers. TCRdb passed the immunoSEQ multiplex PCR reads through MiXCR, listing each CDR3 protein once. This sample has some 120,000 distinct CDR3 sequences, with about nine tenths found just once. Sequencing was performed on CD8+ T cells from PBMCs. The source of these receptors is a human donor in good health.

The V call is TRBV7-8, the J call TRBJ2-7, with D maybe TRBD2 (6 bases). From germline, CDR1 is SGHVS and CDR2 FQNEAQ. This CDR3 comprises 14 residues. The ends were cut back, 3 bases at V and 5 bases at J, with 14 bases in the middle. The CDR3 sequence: CASSFRRGGHEQYF. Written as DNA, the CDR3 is TGTGCCAGCAGCTTCCGGAGGGGTGGCCACGAGCAGTACTTC.

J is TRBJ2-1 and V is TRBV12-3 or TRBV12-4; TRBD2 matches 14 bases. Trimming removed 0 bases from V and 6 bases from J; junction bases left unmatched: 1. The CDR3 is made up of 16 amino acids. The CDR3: CASSLAGLAGANEQFF. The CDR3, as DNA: TGTGCCAGCAGTTTAGCGGGACTAGCGGGGGCCAATGAGCAGTTCTTC.

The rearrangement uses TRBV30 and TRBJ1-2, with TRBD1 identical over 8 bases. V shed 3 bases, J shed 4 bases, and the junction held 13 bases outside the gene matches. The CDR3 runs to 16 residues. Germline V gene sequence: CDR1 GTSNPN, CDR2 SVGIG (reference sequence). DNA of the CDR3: TGTGCCTGGAGAGCTCTTATGGACAGGGAGATCTATGGCTACACCTTC. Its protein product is CAWRALMDREIYGYTF.

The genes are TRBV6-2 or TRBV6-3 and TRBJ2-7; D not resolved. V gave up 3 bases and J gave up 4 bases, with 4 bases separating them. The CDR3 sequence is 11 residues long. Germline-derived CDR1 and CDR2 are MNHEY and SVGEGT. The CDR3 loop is CASSYNYEQYF. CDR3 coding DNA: TGTGCCAGCAGTTATAATTACGAGCAGTACTTC.

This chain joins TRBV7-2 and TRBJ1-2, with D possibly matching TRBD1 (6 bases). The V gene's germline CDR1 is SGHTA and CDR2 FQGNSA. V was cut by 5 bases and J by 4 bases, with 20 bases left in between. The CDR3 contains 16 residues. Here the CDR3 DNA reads TGTGCCAGCAGCGACTTTCACCCACAGGGATTCTATGGCTACACCTTC. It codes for CASSDFHPQGFYGYTF.

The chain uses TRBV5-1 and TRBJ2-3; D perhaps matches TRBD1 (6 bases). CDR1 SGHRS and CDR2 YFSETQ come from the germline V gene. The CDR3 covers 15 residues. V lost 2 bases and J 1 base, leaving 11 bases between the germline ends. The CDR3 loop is CASSFPGVGTDTQYF. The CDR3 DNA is TGCGCCAGCAGCTTTCCAGGGGTCGGCACAGATACGCAGTATTTT.

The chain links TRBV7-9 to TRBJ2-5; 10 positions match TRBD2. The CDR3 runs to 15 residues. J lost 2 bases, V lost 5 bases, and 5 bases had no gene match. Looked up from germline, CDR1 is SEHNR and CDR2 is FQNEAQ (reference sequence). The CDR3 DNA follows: TGTGCCAGCAGCCTCCTAGCGGGGGTTCAAGAGACCCAGTACTTC. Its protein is CASSLLAGVQETQYF.

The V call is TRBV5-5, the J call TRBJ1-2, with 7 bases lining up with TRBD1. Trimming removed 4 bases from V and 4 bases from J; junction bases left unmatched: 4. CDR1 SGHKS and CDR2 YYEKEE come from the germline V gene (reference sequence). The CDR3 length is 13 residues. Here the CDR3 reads CASSRGDSYGYTF. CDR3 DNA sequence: TGTGCCAGCAGCCGAGGGGACAGCTATGGCTACACCTTC.

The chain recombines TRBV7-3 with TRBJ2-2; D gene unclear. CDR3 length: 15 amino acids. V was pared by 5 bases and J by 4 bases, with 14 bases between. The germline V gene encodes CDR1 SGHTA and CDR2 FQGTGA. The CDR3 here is CASSPVTVVTGELFF. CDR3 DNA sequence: TGTGCCAGCAGCCCGGTTACAGTGGTCACCGGGGAGCTGTTTTTT.

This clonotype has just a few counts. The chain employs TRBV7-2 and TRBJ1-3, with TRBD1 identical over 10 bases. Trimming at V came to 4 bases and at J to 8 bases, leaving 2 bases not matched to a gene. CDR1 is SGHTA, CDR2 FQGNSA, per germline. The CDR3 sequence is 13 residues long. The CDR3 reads CASSSDRGYTIYF. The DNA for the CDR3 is TGTGCCAGCAGCTCGGACAGGGGGTACACCATATATTTT.

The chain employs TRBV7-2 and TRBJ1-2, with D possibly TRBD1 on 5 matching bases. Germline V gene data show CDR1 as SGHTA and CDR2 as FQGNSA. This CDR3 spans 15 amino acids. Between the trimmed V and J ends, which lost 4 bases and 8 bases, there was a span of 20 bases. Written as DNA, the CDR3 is TGTGCCAGCAGCTCGAACGCGTGGGGGGGGGTCGGCTACACCTTC. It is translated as CASSSNAWGGVGYTF.

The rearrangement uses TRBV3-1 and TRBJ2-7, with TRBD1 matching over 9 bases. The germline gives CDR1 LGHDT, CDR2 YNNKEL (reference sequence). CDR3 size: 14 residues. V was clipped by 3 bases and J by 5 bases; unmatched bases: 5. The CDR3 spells CASSHRQGVDEQYF. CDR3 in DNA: TGTGCCAGCAGCCATCGACAGGGGGTCGACGAGCAGTACTTC.

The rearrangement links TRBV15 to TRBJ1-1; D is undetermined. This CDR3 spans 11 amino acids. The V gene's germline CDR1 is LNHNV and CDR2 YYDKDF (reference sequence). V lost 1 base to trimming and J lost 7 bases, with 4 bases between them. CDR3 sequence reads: CATSRGDEAFF. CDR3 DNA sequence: TGTGCCACCAGCAGAGGGGATGAAGCTTTCTTT.

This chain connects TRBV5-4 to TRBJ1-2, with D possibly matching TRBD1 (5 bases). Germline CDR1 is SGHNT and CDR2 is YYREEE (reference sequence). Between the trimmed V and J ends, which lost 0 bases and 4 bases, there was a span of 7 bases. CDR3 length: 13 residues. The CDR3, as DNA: TGTGCCAGCAGCTTGGCCGGGACCTATGGCTACACCTTC. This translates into CASSLAGTYGYTF.

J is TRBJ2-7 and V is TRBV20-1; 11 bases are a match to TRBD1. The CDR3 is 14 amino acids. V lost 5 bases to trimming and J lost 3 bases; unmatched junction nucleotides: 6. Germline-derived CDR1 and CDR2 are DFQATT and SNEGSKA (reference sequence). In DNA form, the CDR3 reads TGCAGTGCTTTGCCGGGACAGGGGGGCTACGAGCAGTACTTC. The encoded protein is CSALPGQGGYEQYF.

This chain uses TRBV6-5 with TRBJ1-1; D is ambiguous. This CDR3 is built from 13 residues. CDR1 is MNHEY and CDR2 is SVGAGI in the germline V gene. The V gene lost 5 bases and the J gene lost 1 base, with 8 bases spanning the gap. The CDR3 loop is CASSKLGNTEAFF. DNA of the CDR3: TGTGCCAGCAGTAAGCTGGGGAACACTGAAGCTTTCTTT.

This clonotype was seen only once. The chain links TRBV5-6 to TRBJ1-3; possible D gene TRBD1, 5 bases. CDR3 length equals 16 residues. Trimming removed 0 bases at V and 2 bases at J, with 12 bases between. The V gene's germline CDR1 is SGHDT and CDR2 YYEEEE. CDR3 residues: CASSLEGPSPGNTIYF. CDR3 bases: TGTGCCAGCAGCTTGGAGGGACCCAGCCCTGGAAACACCATATATTTT.

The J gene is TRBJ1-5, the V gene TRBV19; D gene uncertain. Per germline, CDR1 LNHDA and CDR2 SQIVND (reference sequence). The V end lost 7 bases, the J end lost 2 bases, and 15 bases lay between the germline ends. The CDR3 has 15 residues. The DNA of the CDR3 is TGTGCCAGTAACATCAAGGACGGCCGCAATCAGCCCCAGCATTTT. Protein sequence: CASNIKDGRNQPQHF.

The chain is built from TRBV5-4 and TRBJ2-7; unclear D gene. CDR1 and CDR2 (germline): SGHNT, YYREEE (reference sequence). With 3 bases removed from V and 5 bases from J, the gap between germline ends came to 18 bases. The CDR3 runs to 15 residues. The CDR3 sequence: CASSSPGRAPHEQYF. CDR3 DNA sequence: TGTGCCAGCAGCTCGCCGGGTCGAGCCCCCCACGAGCAGTACTTC. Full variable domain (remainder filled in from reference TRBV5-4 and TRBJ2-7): ETGVTQSPTHLIKTRGQQVTLRCSSQSGHNTVSWYQQALGQGPQFIFQYYREEENGRGNFPPRFSGLQFPNYSSELNVNALELDDSALYLCASSSPGRAPHEQYFGPGTRLTVT.

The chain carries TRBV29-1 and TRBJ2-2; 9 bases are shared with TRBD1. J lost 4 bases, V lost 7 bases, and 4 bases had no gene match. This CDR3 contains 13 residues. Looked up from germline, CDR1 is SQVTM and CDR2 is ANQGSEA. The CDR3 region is CSGGTGTTGELFF. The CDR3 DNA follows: TGCAGCGGGGGGACAGGGACCACCGGGGAGCTGTTTTTT.

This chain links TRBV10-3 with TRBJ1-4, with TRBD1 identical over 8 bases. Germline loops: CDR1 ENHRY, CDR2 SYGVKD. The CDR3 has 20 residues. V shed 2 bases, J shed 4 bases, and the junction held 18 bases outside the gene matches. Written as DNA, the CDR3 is TGTGCCATCAGTGAGGATTGGCTTTCGAGACAGGGGATCCTTAATGAAAAACTGTTTTTT. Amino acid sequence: CAISEDWLSRQGILNEKLFF.

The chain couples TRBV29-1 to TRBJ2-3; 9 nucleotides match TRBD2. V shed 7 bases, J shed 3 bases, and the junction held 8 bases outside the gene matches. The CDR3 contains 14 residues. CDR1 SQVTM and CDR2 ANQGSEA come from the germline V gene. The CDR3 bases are TGCAGCGCCGCGACTAGCGGAGGGACAGATACGCAGTATTTT. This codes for CSAATSGGTDTQYF.

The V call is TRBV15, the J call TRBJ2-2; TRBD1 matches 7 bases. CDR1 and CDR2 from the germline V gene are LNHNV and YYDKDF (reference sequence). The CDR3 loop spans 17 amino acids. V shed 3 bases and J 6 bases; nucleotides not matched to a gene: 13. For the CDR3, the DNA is TGTGCCACCAGCAGCGGTTTCGGCAACAGGGGATCCGGGGAGCTGTTTTTT. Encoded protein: CATSSGFGNRGSGELFF.

The CDR3 DNA reads TGCAGCGTTGAAGATGGGACGTTTGGCTACACCTTC. Protein: CSVEDGTFGYTF. The chain combines TRBV29-1 with TRBJ1-2, with D possibly matching TRBD1 (5 bases). Looked up from germline, CDR1 is SQVTM and CDR2 is ANQGSEA. The V end was cut by 0 bases, the J end by 7 bases, with 9 bases between. The CDR3 runs to 12 residues. The full variable domain, in which reference TRBV29-1 and TRBJ1-2 provide the parts outside the CDR3, is SAVISQKPSRDICQRGTSLTIQCQVDSQVTMMFWYRQQPGQSLTLIATANQGSEATYESGFVIDKFPISRPNLTFSTLTVSNMSPEDSSIYLCSVEDGTFGYTFGSGTRLTVV.